The 22 T cell receptor beta chains reported below all come from one sample, sequenced in a study of blood T cell repertoires in COVID-19 (dated by TCRdb to 2020 to 2022). The library was built by means of the immunoSEQ multiplex PCR assay. TCRdb holds this immuneACCESS table with in-frame rearrangements only. Some clones are missing; in checked studies, unresolved V genes explain under half, and the rest has no known cause. The sample table contains some 490,000 clones; only one count was recorded for approximately 86% of them. The top ten clonotypes cover 7% to 10% of the sample. The sequencing sample was made of PBMCs or T cells enriched from blood (not recorded which). The source of these receptors is a woman aged 55-69 years who had recovered from COVID-19.

This sequence joins TRBV11-2 and TRBJ1-6; 7 bases line up with TRBD1. This CDR3 is 15 amino acids long. V lost 3 bases and J lost 7; bases outside the gene matches: 6. In germline, CDR1 is SGHAT, CDR2 FQNNGV. CDR3 sequence: CASSFKSQGNSPLHF. Written as DNA, the CDR3 is TGTGCCAGCAGCTTTAAGTCACAGGGGAATTCACCCCTCCACTTT.

The chain couples TRBV9 to TRBJ2-1; 8 bases are a match to TRBD1. This CDR3 comprises 15 residues. Germline values: CDR1 SGDLS, CDR2 YYNGEE. The trim removed 4 bases at V and 5 bases at J, leaving 8 bases unmatched. The CDR3 nucleotides are TGTGCCAGCAGCCCTACCGGACAGGGCAACAATGAGCAGTTCTTC. This encodes CASSPTGQGNNEQFF.

CDR3 coding DNA: TGTGCCAGCAGCTATAGGCCGGACAGCACCGGGGAGCTGTTTTTT. This codes for CASSYRPDSTGELFF. V gene TRBV11-2 combines with J gene TRBJ2-2; D is possibly TRBD1 (6 bases). The CDR3 totals 15 residues. The V and J ends lost 4 bases and 4 bases respectively, with 13 bases between them. CDR1 is SGHAT and CDR2 is FQNNGV in the germline V gene.

This clone was seen once. The sample holds other DNA sequences that translate to the same CDR3. V and J are TRBV3-1 (or the pseudogene TRBV3-2) and TRBJ1-1; no clear D gene. Germline V gives CDR1 LGHDT, CDR2 YNNKEL (reference sequence). The CDR3 runs to 13 residues. The V end lost 3 bases, the J end lost 2 bases, and 7 bases lay between the germline ends. The CDR3 DNA follows: TGTGCCAGCAGCCAGGGAGCCAACACTGAAGCTTTCTTT. It specifies CASSQGANTEAFF.

The chain couples TRBV15 to TRBJ1-6; the match to TRBD1 covers 9 bases. The length of the CDR3 is 16 residues. The germline gives CDR1 LNHNV, CDR2 YYDKDF (reference sequence). Trimming cost V 4 bases and J 3 bases; bases outside gene matches: 4. CDR3 loop: CATSNPGQGYNSPLHF. The CDR3 nucleotides are TGTGCCACCAGCAATCCGGGACAGGGCTATAATTCACCCCTCCACTTT.

The chain combines TRBV6-6 with TRBJ2-6; D is uncertain. This CDR3 has 15 residues. CDR1 is MNHNY, CDR2 SVGAGI, per germline (reference sequence). The V gene lost 4 bases and the J gene lost 4 bases, with 11 bases spanning the gap. Here the CDR3 reads CASSFLRTGANVLTF. The CDR3 DNA follows: TGTGCCAGCAGTTTCCTTCGAACAGGGGCCAACGTCCTGACTTTC.

The chain combines TRBV19 with TRBJ2-1; a possible D gene is TRBD2 (6 bases). Germline V gene data show CDR1 as LNHDA and CDR2 as SQIVND (reference sequence). CDR3 length: 15 amino acids. The V end lost 1 base, the J end lost 6 bases, and 13 bases lay between the germline ends. CDR3 sequence (DNA): TGTGCCAGTAGTATAGCGCGCGGGGCTTCCAATGAGCAGTTCTTC. It codes for CASSIARGASNEQFF. The full variable domain, rest sourced from reference TRBV19 and TRBJ2-1, is DGGITQSPKYLFRKEGQNVTLSCEQNLNHDAMYWYRQDPGQGLRLIYYSQIVNDFQKGDIAEGYSVSREKKESFPLTVTSAQKNPTAFYLCASSIARGASNEQFFGPGTRLTVL.

This sequence joins TRBV7-9 and TRBJ1-1; D uncertain. This CDR3 has 13 residues. Trimming cost V 8 bases and J 3 bases, with 13 bases left between them. Looked up from germline, CDR1 is SEHNR and CDR2 is FQNEAQ (reference sequence). This CDR3 reads CASHLGRDTEAFF. CDR3 DNA: TGTGCCAGCCACTTAGGGCGGGACACTGAAGCTTTCTTT.

The rearrangement uses TRBV7-8 and TRBJ2-1; 9 positions match TRBD2. With V trimmed by 1 base and J by 7 bases, 8 bases remained unmatched. This CDR3 region has 16 residues. Germline loops: CDR1 SGHVS, CDR2 FQNEAQ. The CDR3 bases are TGTGCCAGCAGCTTAGAAGCGGGGGGTAAGAGGAATGAGCAGTTCTTC. Residues: CASSLEAGGKRNEQFF.

This clone was seen more than once but under ten times. This rearrangement joins TRBV6-1 to TRBJ2-7, with 8 bases that match TRBD1. The V gene end was trimmed by 0 bases and the J gene end by 4 bases; junction bases not matched to a gene: 5. The CDR3 is 15 amino acids. CDR1 MNHNS and CDR2 SASEGT come from the germline V gene. The CDR3 reads CASSEASRGQYEQYF. The CDR3 DNA sequence: TGTGCCAGCAGTGAAGCCTCCAGGGGGCAGTACGAGCAGTACTTC.

The rearrangement uses TRBV19 and TRBJ2-1; D is perhaps TRBD1 (5 bases). The CDR3 consists of 15 residues. Looked up from germline, CDR1 is LNHDA and CDR2 is SQIVND (reference sequence). V shed 3 bases and J shed 4 bases, with 13 bases lying between them. CDR3 loop: CASSITPNRYNEQFF. Written as DNA, the CDR3 is TGTGCCAGTAGTATTACCCCTAACAGGTACAATGAGCAGTTCTTC.

The rearrangement joins TRBV19 to TRBJ1-1; D perhaps matches TRBD1 (5 bases). Germline CDR1 and CDR2: LNHDA and SQIVND (reference sequence). Trimming removed 3 bases from V and 3 bases from J, with 11 bases in between. This CDR3 region has 14 residues. CDR3 amino acids: CASSMRGGDTEAFF. CDR3 in DNA: TGTGCCAGTAGTATGCGGGGCGGGGACACTGAAGCTTTCTTT.

This clone has only one observation. The V call is TRBV11-3, the J call TRBJ1-1, with a tentative D call TRBD1 (6 bases). The germline V gene encodes CDR1 SGHNT and CDR2 YENEEA. V was trimmed by 4 bases and J by 3 bases, leaving 12 bases between them. The CDR3 totals 14 residues. The CDR3 nucleotides are TGTGCCAGCAGCTCCGAAGGGGGATACACTGAAGCTTTCTTT. Amino acid sequence: CASSSEGGYTEAFF.

The chain carries TRBV19 and TRBJ2-5, with D maybe TRBD1 (5 bases). Germline-derived CDR1 and CDR2 are LNHDA and SQIVND (reference sequence). The CDR3 is made up of 11 amino acids. Trimming pared 9 bases from V and 4 bases from J, leaving 9 bases between. CDR3 sequence: CASRQRETQYF. The CDR3 coding sequence is TGTGCCAGCAGACAGAGAGAGACCCAGTACTTC.

The rearrangement joins TRBV18 to TRBJ2-3; 11 bases are a match to TRBD2. Losses at the gene ends were 8 bases for V and 2 bases for J; bases not matched to a gene: 9. The CDR3 has 16 amino acids. Germline V gives CDR1 KGHSH, CDR2 LQKENI. The CDR3 reads CASKAGTSGTTDTQYF. The CDR3 DNA sequence: TGTGCCAGCAAGGCCGGGACTAGCGGAACCACAGATACGCAGTATTTT. Looking up the rest from reference TRBV18 and TRBJ2-3 gives the full variable domain: NAGVMQNPRHLVRRRGQEARLRCSPMKGHSHVYWYRQLPEEGLKFMVYLQKENIIDESGMPKERFSAEFPKEGPSILRIQQVVRGDSAAYFCASKAGTSGTTDTQYFGPGTRLTVL.

V usage is TRBV18 and J usage is TRBJ2-7, with 9 bases that match TRBD2. CDR3 size: 15 residues. V was clipped by 2 bases and J by 7 bases; unmatched bases: 9. Germline-derived CDR1 and CDR2 are KGHSH and LQKENI. In DNA form, the CDR3 reads TGTGCCAGCTCACCAACGCGGGGGGGCAGTTATGAGCAGTACGTC. It yields the protein CASSPTRGGSYEQYV.

The rearrangement joins TRBV7-6 to TRBJ2-5; 12 nucleotides match TRBD1. V dropped 3 bases and J dropped 4; count of bases not matched to a gene: 3. Looked up from germline, CDR1 is SGHVS and CDR2 is FNYEAQ. CDR3 size: 15 residues. For the CDR3, the DNA is TGTGCCAGCAGCTTGGGGACAGGGGGCCCAGAGACCCAGTACTTC. It is translated as CASSLGTGGPETQYF.

The chain joins TRBV10-2 to TRBJ2-1; D call uncertain. V gave up 3 bases and J gave up 10 bases, with 10 bases separating them. This CDR3 spans 12 amino acids. Germline CDR1 reads WSHSY; CDR2 reads SAAADI. The chain's CDR3 is CASSEGGREQFF. The CDR3 coding sequence is TGCGCCAGCAGTGAAGGCGGTCGGGAGCAGTTCTTC.

The chain has TRBV27 and TRBJ2-7, with TRBD2 matching 12 bases. The junction had 1 base not matched to a gene; V was cut back by 3 bases and J by 1 base. The germline CDR1 and CDR2 sequences are MNHEY and SMNVEV (reference sequence). CDR3 length: 15 amino acids. CDR3 loop: CASSLTSGGSYEQYF. The CDR3 region has the DNA TGTGCCAGCAGTTTGACTAGCGGGGGATCCTACGAGCAGTACTTC.

V gene TRBV5-6 combines with J gene TRBJ1-5; 9 nucleotides match TRBD1. Per germline, CDR1 SGHDT and CDR2 YYEEEE. The CDR3 length is 15 residues. V was pared by 4 bases and J by 8 bases, with 10 bases of the junction left unmatched. CDR3 loop: CASSHGTGSRKPQHF. CDR3 DNA: TGTGCCAGCAGCCACGGGACAGGGAGTAGGAAGCCCCAGCATTTT.

This chain links TRBV5-1 with TRBJ2-1, with 9 bases lining up with TRBD2. Per the germline V gene, CDR1 is SGHRS and CDR2 is YFSETQ. This CDR3 is built from 16 residues. J gave up 1 base and V 0 bases, and 2 bases lay outside the gene matches. The CDR3 DNA sequence: TGCGCCAGCAGCTTGGCTAGCGGGGCATCCTACAATGAGCAGTTCTTC. Its protein is CASSLASGASYNEQFF.

The chain uses TRBV28 and TRBJ2-5, with 10 bases lining up with TRBD1. The CDR3 is 16 residues long. After removal of 1 base from V and 3 bases from J, the junction contained 5 bases not matched to a gene. Per the germline V gene, CDR1 is MDHEN and CDR2 is SYDVKM. This CDR3 reads CASSLSLGTGEETQYF. CDR3 bases: TGTGCCAGCAGTTTATCCCTCGGGACAGGGGAAGAGACCCAGTACTTC.